This T cell receptor beta chain was recovered during a study of blood T cell repertoires in COVID-19. Germline values: CDR1 LNHDA, CDR2 SQIVND (reference sequence). The V and J ends lost 4 bases and 4 bases, in that order; junction bases with no gene match: 3. The CDR3 runs 14 residues. The protocol was immunoSEQ multiplex PCR, while the TCRdb copy is restricted to in-frame clones and leaves out a portion. The sample records 120,000 to 150,000 clones, over 75% being singletons. The chain is built from TRBV19 and TRBJ2-1, with TRBD1 matching 8 bases. Source material: peripheral blood. The TCR was taken from a human donor in a cohort sampled during active COVID-19. The DNA of the CDR3 is TGTGCCAGTAGTACCGGGACAGGATACAATGAGCAGTTCTTC. Translation: CASSTGTGYNEQFF.